One sample yielded the 31 T cell receptor beta chains listed below, sequenced in a study of cytomegalovirus exposure and HLA in healthy donors. Profiled with immunoSEQ multiplex PCR; TCRdb holds only in-frame clones, not every one. Of under 200,000 clones listed, around 92% are singletons. The sequenced sample was PBMCs. All receptors derive from a woman between 18 and 29 years old in good health and CMV-seropositive.

V gene TRBV30 combines with J gene TRBJ2-7; no firm D call. V lost 3 bases to trimming and J lost 4 bases, with 7 bases between them. Germline V lookup: CDR1 GTSNPN, CDR2 SVGIG (reference sequence). The CDR3 spans 11 residues. In DNA, the CDR3 is TGTGCCTGGAGCCTCGTGTACGAGCAGTACTTC. Translated, it gives CAWSLVYEQYF.

The V and J genes are TRBV7-6 and TRBJ2-5, with 7 bases fitting TRBD1. With V trimmed by 8 bases and J by 1 base, 7 bases remained unmatched. Germline values: CDR1 SGHVS, CDR2 FNYEAQ. The CDR3 has 14 residues. CDR3 nucleotide sequence: TGTGCCAGCGGCCCCACAGGGGTCCAAGAGACCCAGTACTTC. Translation gives CASGPTGVQETQYF. The whole variable domain, filled in from reference TRBV7-6 and TRBJ2-5, reads GAGVSQSPRYKVTKRGQDVALRCDPISGHVSLYWYRQALGQGPEFLTYFNYEAQQDKSGLPNDRFSAERPEGSISTLTIQRTEQRDSAMYRCASGPTGVQETQYFGPGTRLLVL.

This chain links TRBV28 with TRBJ2-3; unclear D gene. CDR3 length equals 14 residues. Germline V gene lookup returns CDR1 MDHEN and CDR2 SYDVKM. The V and J ends lost 8 bases and 2 bases respectively, with 14 bases between them. The CDR3 loop is CASAALVLTDTQYF. CDR3 DNA: TGTGCCAGCGCCGCGTTGGTCCTCACAGATACGCAGTATTTT. The variable domain in full, with the rest retrieved from reference TRBV28 and TRBJ2-3, is DVKVTQSSRYLVKRTGEKVFLECVQDMDHENMFWYRQDPGLGLRLIYFSYDVKMKEKGDIPEGYSVSREKKERFSLILESASTNQTSMYLCASAALVLTDTQYFGPGTRLTVL.

V gene TRBV7-9 combines with J gene TRBJ1-1; the D gene is possibly TRBD1 (6 bases). Germline CDR1 reads SEHNR; CDR2 reads FQNEAQ (reference sequence). The CDR3 loop spans 12 amino acids. V dropped 5 bases and J dropped 7 bases, with 11 bases sitting between them. CDR3 protein: CASSPEDSEAFF. In nucleotides, the CDR3 is TGTGCCAGCAGCCCGGAGGACAGTGAAGCTTTCTTT.

The gene calls are TRBV29-1 and TRBJ1-4; a weak D match, TRBD1 (5 bases). Looked up from germline, CDR1 is SQVTM and CDR2 is ANQGSEA. V lost 4 bases to trimming and J lost 1 base, with 7 bases between them. The CDR3 consists of 13 residues. The CDR3 DNA sequence: TGCAGCGTTGTGGGGGGAACTAATGAAAAACTGTTTTTT. The encoded protein is CSVVGGTNEKLFF.

The chain links TRBV10-3 to TRBJ2-7; 9 bases are a match to TRBD2. The CDR3 sequence is 18 residues long. Germline values: CDR1 ENHRY, CDR2 SYGVKD. Losses at the gene ends were 2 bases for V and 2 bases for J; bases not matched to a gene: 13. CDR3 sequence: CAISERGASGRSTYEQYF. The CDR3 DNA is TGTGCCATCAGTGAGCGCGGCGCGAGCGGGAGGTCGACCTACGAGCAGTACTTC.

V gene TRBV11-2 combines with J gene TRBJ2-1; a possible D gene is TRBD2 (5 bases). There are 15 residues in the CDR3. Trimming removed 5 bases at V and 5 bases at J, with 16 bases between. Looked up from germline, CDR1 is SGHAT and CDR2 is FQNNGV. CDR3 protein: CASSPDFPTDNEQFF. In nucleotides, the CDR3 is TGTGCCAGCAGCCCGGACTTTCCGACTGACAATGAGCAGTTCTTC. Together with reference TRBV11-2 and TRBJ2-1, the CDR3 gives the full variable domain: EAGVAQSPRYKIIEKRQSVAFWCNPISGHATLYWYQQILGQGPKLLIQFQNNGVVDDSQLPKDRFSAERLKGVDSTLKIQPAKLEDSAVYLCASSPDFPTDNEQFFGPGTRLTVL.

The rearrangement uses TRBV15 and TRBJ1-5; perhaps TRBD1 as D (5 bases). V was clipped by 5 bases and J by 4 bases, with 18 bases between them. The length of the CDR3 is 16 residues. Germline values: CDR1 LNHNV, CDR2 YYDKDF (reference sequence). The CDR3 DNA reads as TGTGCCACCAGCCCTACAAGGGGTAACCGAAATCAGCCCCAGCATTTT. It specifies CATSPTRGNRNQPQHF.

This chain links TRBV15 with TRBJ1-1, with 7 bases fitting TRBD1. This CDR3 spans 12 amino acids. The V segment lost 4 bases and the J segment 9 bases; nucleotides outside the gene matches: 5. Germline lookup yields CDR1 LNHNV and CDR2 YYDKDF (reference sequence). The CDR3, as DNA: TGTGCCACCAGCACTTCGACAGGGAAAGCTTTCTTT. This gives the protein CATSTSTGKAFF.

J is TRBJ2-5 and V is TRBV29-1; no clear D. CDR1 is SQVTM and CDR2 is ANQGSEA in the germline V gene. Deletions cut 4 bases from V and 5 bases from J, with 14 bases between. The CDR3 length is 13 residues. CDR3 sequence (DNA): TGCAGCGTTGGAGAACAGACCTCGGAGACCCAGTACTTC. Amino acid sequence: CSVGEQTSETQYF. Drawing the rest from reference TRBV29-1 and TRBJ2-5, the complete variable domain is SAVISQKPSRDICQRGTSLTIQCQVDSQVTMMFWYRQQPGQSLTLIATANQGSEATYESGFVIDKFPISRPNLTFSTLTVSNMSPEDSSIYLCSVGEQTSETQYFGPGTRLLVL.

V usage is TRBV4-2 and J usage is TRBJ2-7, with D tentatively TRBD2 (5 bases). The germline CDR1 and CDR2 sequences are LGHNA and YNFKEQ. The CDR3 sequence is 15 residues long. Trimming removed 0 bases at V and 2 bases at J, with 11 bases between. This CDR3 reads CASSQDRGHPYEQYF. In DNA, the CDR3 is TGTGCCAGCAGCCAAGATCGCGGGCACCCCTACGAGCAGTACTTC.

This CDR3 is CASSRTGNYGYTF. The CDR3 nucleotides read TGTGCCAGCAGCCGGACGGGAAACTATGGCTACACCTTC. The chain couples TRBV27 to TRBJ1-2; D is ambiguous. Trimming took off 6 bases at V and 2 bases at J, with 10 bases between the two ends. CDR3 size: 13 residues. The germline V gene has CDR1 MNHEY and CDR2 SMNVEV (reference sequence).

The rearrangement joins TRBV2 to TRBJ2-7; TRBD2 is a possible D gene (5 bases). The germline V gene encodes CDR1 SNHLY and CDR2 FYNNEI. V dropped 7 bases and J dropped 3 bases, with 13 bases sitting between them. The CDR3 runs to 13 residues. The CDR3 loop is CASKLDSDYEQYF. Here the CDR3 DNA reads TGTGCCAGCAAACTAGATTCCGACTACGAGCAGTACTTC.

The chain is built from TRBV7-9 and TRBJ2-7; 8 bases fit TRBD1. The V and J ends lost 3 bases and 5 bases, in that order; junction bases with no gene match: 12. CDR3 length equals 16 residues. CDR1 and CDR2 (germline): SEHNR, FQNEAQ (reference sequence). The CDR3 DNA reads as TGTGCCAGCAGCTTTTGGACCCGACAGGGGCGTGACGAGCAGTACTTC. As protein: CASSFWTRQGRDEQYF.

In nucleotides, the CDR3 is TGCGCCAGCAGGGACAGAGAGAACACTGAAGCTTTCTTT. Protein product: CASRDRENTEAFF. The chain employs TRBV10-1 and TRBJ1-1; tentatively, D is TRBD1 (6 bases). Germline values: CDR1 WNHNN, CDR2 SYGVQD (reference sequence). Trimming took off 6 bases at V and 1 base at J, with 9 bases between the two ends. This CDR3 is 13 amino acids long.

The rearrangement joins TRBV5-1 to TRBJ2-2; 7 bases match TRBD1. The junction had 3 bases not matched to a gene; V was cut back by 0 bases and J by 1 base. CDR1 SGHRS and CDR2 YFSETQ come from the germline V gene. This CDR3 has 16 residues. The CDR3 here is CASSLGDRENTGELFF. The CDR3 bases are TGCGCCAGCAGCTTGGGAGACAGGGAGAACACCGGGGAGCTGTTTTTT.

Concerning this clone itself: The same CDR3 also results from other DNA sequences found in this sample. The chain employs TRBV28 and TRBJ2-6, with D maybe TRBD2 (5 bases). Germline CDR1 and CDR2: MDHEN and SYDVKM. This CDR3 region has 15 residues. V lost 2 bases to trimming and J lost 1 base, with 6 bases between them. CDR3 in amino acids: CASSLGLSGANVLTF. The DNA of the CDR3 is TGTGCCAGCAGTTTAGGACTTTCTGGGGCCAACGTCCTGACTTTC. The whole variable domain, filled in from reference TRBV28 and TRBJ2-6, reads DVKVTQSSRYLVKRTGEKVFLECVQDMDHENMFWYRQDPGLGLRLIYFSYDVKMKEKGDIPEGYSVSREKKERFSLILESASTNQTSMYLCASSLGLSGANVLTFGAGSRLTVL.

Written as DNA, the CDR3 is TGTGCCAGCAGCTTGGTGGTGTTGGGACAGGGTGCCGAGCAGTACTTC. Encoded protein: CASSLVVLGQGAEQYF. The J gene is TRBJ2-7, the V gene TRBV7-9; 9 positions agree with TRBD1. The germline V gene has CDR1 SEHNR and CDR2 FQNEAQ (reference sequence). V shed 3 bases and J 6 bases; nucleotides not matched to a gene: 12. There are 16 residues in the CDR3.

This sequence joins TRBV5-1 and TRBJ2-7; D may be TRBD1 (6 bases). Trimming removed 7 bases from V and 2 bases from J, with 16 bases in between. Germline-derived CDR1 and CDR2 are SGHRS and YFSETQ. This CDR3 has 14 residues. The CDR3 region is CASGQGRTTYEQYF. The DNA for the CDR3 is TGCGCCAGCGGCCAGGGGCGGACCACCTACGAGCAGTACTTC.

The V gene is TRBV9, the J gene TRBJ1-4; the match to TRBD1 covers 7 bases. CDR1 is SGDLS and CDR2 is YYNGEE in the germline V gene. Unmatched junction bases numbered 8, after V lost 0 bases and J lost 6 bases. The CDR3 runs 16 residues. CDR3 nucleotide sequence: TGTGCCAGCAGCGTAGGCTTTCAGGGGGTTGATGAAAAACTGTTTTTT. The encoded protein is CASSVGFQGVDEKLFF.

This clone came up a few times. The chain recombines TRBV18 with TRBJ1-2; D not certain. Trimming shortened V by 6 bases and J by 0 bases, and 11 bases separated the two germline ends. The CDR3 runs 14 residues. Per germline, CDR1 KGHSH and CDR2 LQKENI. CDR3 bases: TGTGCCAGCTCCGGGAACAGAGCTAACTATGGCTACACCTTC. Protein: CASSGNRANYGYTF.

J is TRBJ2-7 and V is TRBV27, with D maybe TRBD1 (5 bases). Trimming removed 6 bases at V and 0 bases at J, with 12 bases between. The CDR3 has 14 residues. Germline assignment: CDR1 MNHEY and CDR2 SMNVEV (reference sequence). The CDR3 here is CASRPHRSSYEQYF. The DNA of the CDR3 is TGTGCCAGCAGACCTCACAGGAGCTCCTACGAGCAGTACTTC.

V usage is TRBV27 and J usage is TRBJ1-1; D is unresolved. V was cut by 0 bases and J by 9 bases, with 11 bases left in between. This CDR3 is built from 13 residues. Germline V CDR1 and CDR2: MNHEY, SMNVEV (reference sequence). In nucleotides, the CDR3 is TGTGCCAGCAGTTTATCGAGGCAACTCCAAGCTTTCTTT. Translated, it gives CASSLSRQLQAFF.

The chain combines TRBV7-9 with TRBJ1-1, with a weak D call TRBD1 (5 bases). Germline values: CDR1 SEHNR, CDR2 FQNEAQ (reference sequence). The CDR3 covers 14 residues. The V end lost 5 bases, the J end lost 1 base, and 11 bases lay between the germline ends. The CDR3 reads CASSPPTGNTEAFF. CDR3 nucleotides: TGTGCCAGCAGCCCCCCCACAGGGAACACTGAAGCTTTCTTT.

The chain is built from TRBV6-5 and TRBJ2-7, with unresolved D. The length of the CDR3 is 11 residues. V was clipped by 2 bases and J by 6 bases, with 5 bases between them. The germline V gene has CDR1 MNHEY and CDR2 SVGAGI. The CDR3 is CASSYGPEQYF. The CDR3, as DNA: TGTGCCAGCAGTTACGGCCCCGAGCAGTACTTC.

This chain connects TRBV10-2 to TRBJ2-6; D ambiguous. The length of the CDR3 is 15 residues. The germline V gene encodes CDR1 WSHSY and CDR2 SAAADI. Trimming cost V 1 base and J 0 bases, with 4 bases left between them. CDR3 in amino acids: CASSELYSGANVLTF. In DNA, the CDR3 is TGCGCCAGCAGTGAGTTATACTCTGGGGCCAACGTCCTGACTTTC.

This chain connects TRBV7-6 to TRBJ2-5, with TRBD1 as a possible D gene (5 bases). Germline V gene data show CDR1 as SGHVS and CDR2 as FNYEAQ. V shed 4 bases and J shed 5 bases, with 8 bases lying between them. This CDR3 comprises 12 residues. The CDR3 sequence: CASSWGLETQYF. Written as DNA, the CDR3 is TGTGCCAGCAGCTGGGGCCTGGAGACCCAGTACTTC.

The rearrangement joins TRBV2 to TRBJ1-4; 8 positions match TRBD1. Germline CDR1 is SNHLY and CDR2 is FYNNEI. The CDR3 sequence is 15 residues long. V was pared by 5 bases and J by 4 bases, with 6 bases of the junction left unmatched. The chain's CDR3 is CASSSGGKDNEKLFF. Here the CDR3 DNA reads TGTGCCAGCAGTTCAGGGGGCAAGGATAATGAAAAACTGTTTTTT.

This clone has only one observation. The chain uses TRBV19 and TRBJ2-1, with D unclear. CDR3 length: 14 residues. Germline-derived CDR1 and CDR2 are LNHDA and SQIVND (reference sequence). Trimming took 3 bases from V and 3 from J, leaving 9 bases between them. CDR3 bases: TGTGCCAGTAGTATTCGACACTTCTACAATGAGCAGTTCTTC. Its protein is CASSIRHFYNEQFF.

The chain combines TRBV12-5 with TRBJ2-3; 8 bases fit TRBD2. In germline, CDR1 is LGHNT, CDR2 FRNRAP. This CDR3 has 16 amino acids. V shed 2 bases and J 3 bases; nucleotides not matched to a gene: 7. This CDR3 reads CASGLSVGGRTDTQYF. The CDR3 region has the DNA TGTGCTAGTGGTTTGTCAGTTGGCGGGAGGACAGATACGCAGTATTTT.

This chain uses TRBV5-5 with TRBJ2-5; TRBD1 aligns across 10 bases. Germline V gene data show CDR1 as SGHKS and CDR2 as YYEKEE (reference sequence). The J segment lost 5 bases and the V segment lost 4 bases, leaving 14 bases of the junction unmatched. The CDR3 has 17 amino acids. CDR3 sequence reads: CASSRPGQGLGGETQYF. CDR3 bases: TGTGCCAGCAGCCGTCCGGGACAGGGGCTAGGGGGTGAGACCCAGTACTTC.